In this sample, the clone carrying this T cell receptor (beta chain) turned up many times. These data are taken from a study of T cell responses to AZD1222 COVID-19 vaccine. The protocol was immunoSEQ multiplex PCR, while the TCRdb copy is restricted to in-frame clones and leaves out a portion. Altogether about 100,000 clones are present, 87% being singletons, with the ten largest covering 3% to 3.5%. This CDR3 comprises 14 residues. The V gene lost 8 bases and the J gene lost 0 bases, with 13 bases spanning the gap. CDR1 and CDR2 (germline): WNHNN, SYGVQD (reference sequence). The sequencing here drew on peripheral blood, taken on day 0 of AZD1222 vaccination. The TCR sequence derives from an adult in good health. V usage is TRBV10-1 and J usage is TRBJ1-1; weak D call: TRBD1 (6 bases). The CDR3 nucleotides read TGCGCCAGCGGCTTGGACAGCGTGAACACTGAAGCTTTCTTT. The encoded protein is CASGLDSVNTEAFF.